The 5 T cell receptor beta chains below were found in one sample sequenced in a study of CD8 T cells in ankylosing spondylitis. One entry per CDR3 protein, called by TCRdb with MiXCR from the 5' RACE reads. Altogether roughly 130,000 distinct CDR3 sequences are present, about 7% being singletons, with the ten largest covering 12%. Sequencing input: blood, either unsorted or a sorted T cell fraction (not recorded which). The receptors were gathered from a male donor with ankylosing spondylitis or in good health (not recorded which).

This clonotype has at least ten counts. V usage is TRBV28 and J usage is TRBJ1-2; D possibly corresponds to TRBD1 (5 bases). CDR1 MDHEN and CDR2 SYDVKM come from the germline V gene. Trimming pared 10 bases from V and 3 bases from J, leaving 18 bases between. The CDR3 is 14 amino acids. Here the CDR3 reads CATSLRSGHYGYTF. The CDR3 DNA reads TGTGCCACCTCCCTCCGATCGGGACACTATGGCTACACCTTC.

This clonotype was picked up many times. The rearrangement uses TRBV7-3 and TRBJ2-1, with 10 bases that match TRBD2. CDR1 and CDR2 (germline): SGHTA, FQGTGA. This CDR3 has 19 residues. The trim removed 5 bases at V and 0 bases at J, leaving 13 bases unmatched. This CDR3 is CASSAPASGGSSSYNEQFF. CDR3 nucleotide sequence: TGTGCCAGCAGCGCCCCGGCTAGCGGGGGCTCAAGCTCCTACAATGAGCAGTTCTTC. The full variable domain, in which reference TRBV7-3 and TRBJ2-1 provide the parts outside the CDR3, is GAGVSQTPSNKVTEKGKYVELRCDPISGHTALYWYRQSLGQGPEFLIYFQGTGAADDSGLPNDRFFAVRPEGSVSTLKIQRTERGDSAVYLCASSAPASGGSSSYNEQFFGPGTRLTVL.

This clonotype was counted ten times or more. The J gene is TRBJ2-2, the V gene TRBV5-1; D is uncertain. The ends were cut back, 2 bases at V and 8 bases at J, with 10 bases in the middle. Germline CDR1 reads SGHRS; CDR2 reads YFSETQ. This CDR3 contains 13 residues. The CDR3 coding sequence is TGCGCCAGCAGCTTTGCGTCCGAGGGGGAGCTGTTTTTT. It yields the protein CASSFASEGELFF.

This clonotype was observed at least ten times. The chain links TRBV6-2 or TRBV6-3 to TRBJ1-1; possible D gene TRBD1, 5 bases. The CDR3 sequence is 13 residues long. The V and J ends lost 6 bases and 3 bases respectively, with 11 bases between them. The V gene's germline CDR1 is MNHEY and CDR2 SVGEGT. CDR3 protein: CASSPGADTEAFF. CDR3 in DNA: TGTGCCAGCAGCCCCGGGGCCGACACTGAAGCTTTCTTT.

This clonotype has a count of ten or more. The gene calls are TRBV12-3 or TRBV12-4 and TRBJ2-5, with 7 nucleotides matching TRBD2. The J segment lost 5 bases and the V segment lost 4 bases, leaving 4 bases of the junction unmatched. The CDR3 length is 13 residues. CDR3 in amino acids: CASSSGGSETQYF. The CDR3 bases are TGTGCCAGCAGTTCGGGCGGGAGTGAGACCCAGTACTTC.